This T cell receptor (beta chain) was obtained from a study of beta chain features in type 1 diabetes. Study background: Age and gender were similar between patients and healthy donors, as were cell yields. Findings of the study overall: Patients with type 1 diabetes showed fewer VDJ junction insertions and more deletions. Sequencing the cDNA could make cells with high TCR expression show up more than they should. In every one of the four CD4+ subsets, TCRB CDR3s were moderately but significantly shorter in Type 1 diabetes patients.

The ends were cut back, 2 bases at V and 3 bases at J, with 16 bases in the middle. The CDR3 is 15 amino acids. Germline V lookup: CDR1 GTSNPN, CDR2 SVGIG (reference sequence). Sequencing targeted expressed TCRB transcripts, as all isolated RNA had been reverse transcribed. TCRdb's table, derived via immunoSEQ multiplex PCR, lists solely in-frame clones and lacks some. The repertoire has roughly 370,000 clones, about 15% of them found once; the top ten carry roughly 0.035%. The sample holds a few counts of this clone. Its antigen is still unknown. The receptor was derived from a man aged 25 to 40 in good health. The sequenced sample was naive CD4+ T cells from blood. The chain carries TRBV30 and TRBJ2-5, with a possible D match to TRBD2 (6 bases). As DNA, the CDR3 is TGTGCCTGGAGTTCCCCTCCGTGGGGGGAAGAGACCCAGTACTTC. Translating gives CAWSSPPWGEETQYF.